Here is one TCR beta chain with its context. The data originate from a study of early T cells in non-severe SARS-CoV-2 infection. Study at large: Sequencing was performed on bulk RNA from unsorted whole blood, leaving chains unpaired.

cDNA molecules, individually, were tagged with unique molecular identifiers. TCRdb re-derived calls from the 5' RACE reads in MiXCR, one entry per CDR3 protein. Here the sample spans 35,000 to 45,000 distinct CDR3 sequences, approximately 6.2% being singletons. The CDR3 loop spans 15 amino acids. Germline lookup yields CDR1 SQVTM and CDR2 ANQGSEA. V was trimmed by 0 bases and J by 1 base, leaving 12 bases between them. The sequenced sample was whole blood, obtained at baseline. The chain joins TRBV29-1 to TRBJ1-1; no firm D call. The sequence was collected from an adult who was a healthcare worker with PCR-confirmed SARS-CoV-2 infection or an uninfected control (not recorded which). The CDR3 nucleotides read TGCAGCGTTGAAGATCCTGAGTCCGGGAACACTGAAGCTTTCTTT. Its translation is CSVEDPESGNTEAFF.